This TCR beta chain was recovered during a study of blood T cell repertoires in COVID-19 (dated by TCRdb to about 2020). Regarding the research as a whole: Collaborator samples came from the United States, Italy and Spain and covered acute and convalescent phases of COVID-19. The material from the prospective study consisted of cDNA or gDNA derived from T cells, B-cell-depleted T cells, or PBMCs. Deeply sampled blood TCRbeta repertoires from subjects exposed to, actively infected with, or recovered from COVID-19 were included in the dataset. The repertoires were made available in a free public database intended to serve as a resource for research on the immune response to SARS-CoV-2. The samples were drawn from the first 160 participants of the ongoing ImmuneRACE study and from 950 to 1,500 subjects provided by 6 global collaborators. Nearly every sample came with metadata listing a de-identified subject ID, COVID-19 status, age in years and sex. Where available, HLA class I and class II types were obtained from metadata supplied by the sample provider rather than from assay-based typing.

The immunoSEQ Assay, a bias-controlled multiplex PCR, was used to amplify TCRbeta CDR3 regions from genomic DNA. The authors' pipeline ran thus. The number of nucleated cells in each sample was estimated by amplification of reference gene primers within the assay. To quantify the absolute abundance of each unique TCRbeta CDR3 rearrangement, sequence reads were collapsed and filtered. For each sample, productive Simpson clonality was calculated as the square root of Simpson's diversity index over productive rearrangements. TCRdb provides this immuneACCESS table in a form limited to in-frame rearrangements. Some clones are lacking; in checked studies, under half of them reflect an unresolved V gene, and why the rest are absent is not known. V and J calls and clone size are as listed in that table; D and trimming were resolved from the DNA. Here the sample has 60,000 to 70,000 clones; roughly 81% occur a single time. 15% to 18% of the sample goes to the ten largest clones.

Notes on this clone: Its binding antigen is unknown. Base quality data are lacking; no much larger clone is found one base away.

The paper's findings and limits, for the study overall: How much clinical and demographic metadata was included differed by source and by participant, and the metadata was provided uncurated.

The germline V gene sets CDR1 to SGHVS and CDR2 to FQNEAQ. Reading from cysteine to phenylalanine, the CDR3 counts 12 amino acids. The entry retains the CDR3 DNA only, 36 bases that are in frame from base 1. The germline V end is reduced by 3 bases and the J end by 14 bases; junction bases left unmatched: 7. Collaborating institutions collected whole blood in K2EDTA tubes following their own protocols. For TCRbeta analysis, collaborators shipped samples as frozen whole blood, isolated PBMCs, or DNA extracted from either of those sample types. The specimen was peripheral blood. The sequence is built from TRBV7-8 and TRBJ1-3, with 7 central nucleotides matching TRBD1. This receptor was taken from an elderly man with acute or convalescent COVID-19. CDR3 reads: CASSFSGGDLYF. The sequenced DNA is TGTGCCAGCAGCTTTTCAGGGGGAGATTTATATTTT.